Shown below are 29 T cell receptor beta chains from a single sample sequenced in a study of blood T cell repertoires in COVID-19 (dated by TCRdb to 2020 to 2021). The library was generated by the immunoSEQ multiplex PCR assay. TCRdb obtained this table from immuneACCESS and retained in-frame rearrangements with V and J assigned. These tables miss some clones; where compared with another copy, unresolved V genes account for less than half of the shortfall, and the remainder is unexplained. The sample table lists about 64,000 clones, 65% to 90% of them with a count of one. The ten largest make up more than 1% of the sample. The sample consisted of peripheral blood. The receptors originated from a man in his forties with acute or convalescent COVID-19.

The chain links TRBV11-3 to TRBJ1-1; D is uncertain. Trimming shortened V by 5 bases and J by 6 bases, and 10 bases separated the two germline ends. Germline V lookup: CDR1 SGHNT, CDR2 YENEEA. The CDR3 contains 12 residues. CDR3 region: CASSPRSAEAFF. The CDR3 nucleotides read TGTGCCAGCAGCCCTCGTTCAGCTGAAGCTTTCTTT.

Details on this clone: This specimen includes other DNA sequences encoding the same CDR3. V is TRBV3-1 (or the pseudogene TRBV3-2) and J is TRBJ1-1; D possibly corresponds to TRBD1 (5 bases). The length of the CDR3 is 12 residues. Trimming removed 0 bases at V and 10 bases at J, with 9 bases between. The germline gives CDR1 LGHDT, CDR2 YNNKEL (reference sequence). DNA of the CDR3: TGTGCCAGCAGCCAAGAGGGAAGGGGAGCTTTCTTT. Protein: CASSQEGRGAFF.

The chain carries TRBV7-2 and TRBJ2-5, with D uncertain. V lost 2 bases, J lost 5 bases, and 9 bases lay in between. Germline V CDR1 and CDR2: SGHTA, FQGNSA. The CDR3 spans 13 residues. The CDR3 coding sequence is TGTGCCAGCAGCTTAAGAGGCGCGGAGACCCAGTACTTC. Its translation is CASSLRGAETQYF.

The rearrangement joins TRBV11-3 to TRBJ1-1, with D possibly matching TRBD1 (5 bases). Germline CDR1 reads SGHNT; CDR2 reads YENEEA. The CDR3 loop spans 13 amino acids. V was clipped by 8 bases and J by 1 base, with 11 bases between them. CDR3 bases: TGTGCCAGCGGGCGGGGCCCGAACACTGAAGCTTTCTTT. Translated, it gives CASGRGPNTEAFF.

CDR3 loop: CAISEPRKGRRQFF. CDR3 DNA sequence: TGTGCCATCAGTGAGCCGAGGAAAGGCCGACGTCAGTTCTTC. The genes are TRBV10-3 and TRBJ2-1; D unclear. V shed 2 bases and J shed 13 bases, with 18 bases lying between them. Germline V lookup: CDR1 ENHRY, CDR2 SYGVKD. The CDR3 is 14 residues long.

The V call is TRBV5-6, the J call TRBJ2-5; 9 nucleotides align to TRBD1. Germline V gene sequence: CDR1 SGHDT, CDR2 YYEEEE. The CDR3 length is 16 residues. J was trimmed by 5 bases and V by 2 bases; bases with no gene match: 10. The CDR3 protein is CASSFRGTGFRETQYF. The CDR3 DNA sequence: TGTGCCAGCAGCTTCAGGGGGACAGGGTTTCGGGAGACCCAGTACTTC.

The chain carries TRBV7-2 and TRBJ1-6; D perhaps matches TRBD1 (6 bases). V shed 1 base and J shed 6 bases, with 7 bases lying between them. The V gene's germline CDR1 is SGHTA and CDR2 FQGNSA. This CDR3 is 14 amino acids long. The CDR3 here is CASSLGTANSPLHF. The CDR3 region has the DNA TGTGCCAGCAGCTTAGGGACAGCTAATTCACCCCTCCACTTT. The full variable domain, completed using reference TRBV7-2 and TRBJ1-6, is GAGVSQSPSNKVTEKGKDVELRCDPISGHTALYWYRQSLGQGLEFLIYFQGNSAPDKSGLPSDRFSAERTGGSVSTLTIQRTQQEDSAVYLCASSLGTANSPLHFGNGTRLTVT.

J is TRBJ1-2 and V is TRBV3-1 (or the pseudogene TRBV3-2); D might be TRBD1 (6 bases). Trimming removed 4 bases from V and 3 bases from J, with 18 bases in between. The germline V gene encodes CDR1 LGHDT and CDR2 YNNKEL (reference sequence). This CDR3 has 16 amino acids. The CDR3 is CASSLLGQPFHYGYTF. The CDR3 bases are TGTGCCAGCAGCCTTCTTGGACAGCCTTTTCACTATGGCTACACCTTC.

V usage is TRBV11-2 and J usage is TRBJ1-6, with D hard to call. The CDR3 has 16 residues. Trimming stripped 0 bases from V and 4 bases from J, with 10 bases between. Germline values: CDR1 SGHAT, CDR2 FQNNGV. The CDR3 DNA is TGTGCCAGCAGCTTAGAGGAGGGTTTATATAATTCACCCCTCCACTTT. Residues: CASSLEEGLYNSPLHF.

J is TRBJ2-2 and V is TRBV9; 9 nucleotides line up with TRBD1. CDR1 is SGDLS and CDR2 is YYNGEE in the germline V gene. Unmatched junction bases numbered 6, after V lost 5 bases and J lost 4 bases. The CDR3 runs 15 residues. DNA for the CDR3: TGTGCCAGCAGATTGGGGACAGGGCGCACCGGGGAGCTGTTTTTT. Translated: CASRLGTGRTGELFF.

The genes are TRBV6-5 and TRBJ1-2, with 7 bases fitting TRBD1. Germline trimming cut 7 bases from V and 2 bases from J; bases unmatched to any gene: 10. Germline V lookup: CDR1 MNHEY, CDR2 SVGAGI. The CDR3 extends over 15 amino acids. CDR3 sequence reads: CASKVNLQGNYGYTF. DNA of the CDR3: TGTGCCAGCAAAGTCAACTTACAGGGGAACTATGGCTACACCTTC.

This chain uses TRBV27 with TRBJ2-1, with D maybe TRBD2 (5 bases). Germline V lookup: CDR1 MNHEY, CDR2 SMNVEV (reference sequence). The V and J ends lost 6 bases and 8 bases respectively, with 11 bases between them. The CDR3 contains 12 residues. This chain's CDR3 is CASRGASHEQFF. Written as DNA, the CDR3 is TGTGCCAGCAGGGGCGCTAGCCATGAGCAGTTCTTC.

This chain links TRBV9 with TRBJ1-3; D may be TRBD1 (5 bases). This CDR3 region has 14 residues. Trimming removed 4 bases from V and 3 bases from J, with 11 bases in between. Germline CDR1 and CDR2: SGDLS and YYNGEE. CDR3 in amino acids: CASSMAGRGNTIYF. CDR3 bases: TGTGCCAGCAGCATGGCGGGGCGTGGAAACACCATATATTTT.

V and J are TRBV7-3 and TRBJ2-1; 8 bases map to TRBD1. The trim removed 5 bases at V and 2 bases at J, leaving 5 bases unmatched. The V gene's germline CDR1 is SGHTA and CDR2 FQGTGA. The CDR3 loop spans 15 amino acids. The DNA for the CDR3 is TGTGCCAGCAGCAATGACAGGGGAACCTACAATGAGCAGTTCTTC. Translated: CASSNDRGTYNEQFF.

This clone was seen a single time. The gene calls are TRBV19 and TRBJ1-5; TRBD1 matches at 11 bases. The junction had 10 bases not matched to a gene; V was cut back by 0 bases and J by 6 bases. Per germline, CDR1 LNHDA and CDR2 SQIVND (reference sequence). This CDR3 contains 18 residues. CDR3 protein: CASSIDRWTGGLVQPQHF. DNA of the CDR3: TGTGCCAGTAGTATAGATCGGTGGACAGGGGGCCTTGTTCAGCCCCAGCATTTT. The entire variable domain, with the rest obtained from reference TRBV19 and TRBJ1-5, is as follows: DGGITQSPKYLFRKEGQNVTLSCEQNLNHDAMYWYRQDPGQGLRLIYYSQIVNDFQKGDIAEGYSVSREKKESFPLTVTSAQKNPTAFYLCASSIDRWTGGLVQPQHFGDGTRLSIL.

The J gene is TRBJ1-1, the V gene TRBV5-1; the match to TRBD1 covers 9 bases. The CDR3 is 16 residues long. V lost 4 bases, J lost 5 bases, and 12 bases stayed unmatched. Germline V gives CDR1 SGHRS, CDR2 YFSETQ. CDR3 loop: CASSIPGQGPGTEAFF. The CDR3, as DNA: TGCGCCAGCAGCATACCGGGACAGGGTCCGGGGACTGAAGCTTTCTTT.

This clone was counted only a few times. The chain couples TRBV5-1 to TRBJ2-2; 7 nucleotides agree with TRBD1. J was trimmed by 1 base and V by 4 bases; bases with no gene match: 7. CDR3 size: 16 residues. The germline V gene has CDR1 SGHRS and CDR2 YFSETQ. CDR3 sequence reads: CASSAKTGQNTGELFF. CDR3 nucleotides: TGCGCCAGCAGCGCGAAGACAGGGCAGAACACCGGGGAGCTGTTTTTT.

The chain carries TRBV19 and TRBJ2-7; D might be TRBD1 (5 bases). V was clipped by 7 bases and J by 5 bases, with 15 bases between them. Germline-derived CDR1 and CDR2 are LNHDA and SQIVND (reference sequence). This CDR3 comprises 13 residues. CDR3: CASKQGGYHEQYF. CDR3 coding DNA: TGTGCCAGTAAGCAGGGCGGATACCACGAGCAGTACTTC.

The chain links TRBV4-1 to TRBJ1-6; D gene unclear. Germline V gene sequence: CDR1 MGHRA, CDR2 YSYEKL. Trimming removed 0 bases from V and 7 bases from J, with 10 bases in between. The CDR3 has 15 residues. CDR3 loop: CASSQETGRNSPLHF. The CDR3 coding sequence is TGCGCCAGCAGCCAAGAGACTGGAAGAAATTCACCCCTCCACTTT.

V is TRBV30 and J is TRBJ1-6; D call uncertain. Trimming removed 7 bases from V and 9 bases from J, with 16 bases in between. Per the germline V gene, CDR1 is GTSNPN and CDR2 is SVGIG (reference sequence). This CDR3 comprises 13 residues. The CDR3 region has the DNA TGTGCCTACAGAAGTGAAGGAATTTCACCCCTCCACTTT. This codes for CAYRSEGISPLHF.

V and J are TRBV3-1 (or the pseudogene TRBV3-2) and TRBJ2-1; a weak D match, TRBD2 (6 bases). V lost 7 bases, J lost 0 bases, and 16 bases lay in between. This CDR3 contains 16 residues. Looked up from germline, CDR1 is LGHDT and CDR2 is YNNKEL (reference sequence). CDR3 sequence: CASTRSAGPSYNEQFF. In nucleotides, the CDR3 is TGTGCCAGCACCAGGTCAGCGGGTCCCTCCTACAATGAGCAGTTCTTC.

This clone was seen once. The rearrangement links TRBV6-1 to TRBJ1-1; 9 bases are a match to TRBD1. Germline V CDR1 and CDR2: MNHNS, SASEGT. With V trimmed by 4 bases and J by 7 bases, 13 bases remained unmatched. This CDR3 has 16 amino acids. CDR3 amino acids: CASSARDRVVSGEAFF. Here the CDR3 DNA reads TGTGCCAGCAGTGCCCGGGACAGGGTGGTGTCGGGTGAAGCTTTCTTT.

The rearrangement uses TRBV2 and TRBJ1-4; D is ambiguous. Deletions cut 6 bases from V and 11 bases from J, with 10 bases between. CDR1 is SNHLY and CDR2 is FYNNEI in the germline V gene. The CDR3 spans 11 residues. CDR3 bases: TGTGCCAGCAGCCCTGCGCGGAAACTGTTTTTT. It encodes CASSPARKLFF.

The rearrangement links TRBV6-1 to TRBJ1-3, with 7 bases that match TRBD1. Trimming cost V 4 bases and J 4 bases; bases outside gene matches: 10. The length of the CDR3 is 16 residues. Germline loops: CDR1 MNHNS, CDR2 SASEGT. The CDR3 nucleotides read TGTGCCAGCAGTGGGAACTACAGGGGTACCGGAAACACCATATATTTT. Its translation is CASSGNYRGTGNTIYF.

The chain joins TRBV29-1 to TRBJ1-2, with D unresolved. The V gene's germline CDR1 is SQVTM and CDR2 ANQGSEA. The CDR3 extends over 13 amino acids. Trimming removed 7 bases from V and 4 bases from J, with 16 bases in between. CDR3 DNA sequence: TGCAGCGCCCGGACGGGAGGCAGCTATGGCTACACCTTC. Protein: CSARTGGSYGYTF.

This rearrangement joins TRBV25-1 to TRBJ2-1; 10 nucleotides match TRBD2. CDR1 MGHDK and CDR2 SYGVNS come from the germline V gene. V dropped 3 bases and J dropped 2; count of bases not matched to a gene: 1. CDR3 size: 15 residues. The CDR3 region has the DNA TGTGCCAGCAGTGATGGACTAGCGGCCTACAATGAGCAGTTCTTC. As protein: CASSDGLAAYNEQFF.

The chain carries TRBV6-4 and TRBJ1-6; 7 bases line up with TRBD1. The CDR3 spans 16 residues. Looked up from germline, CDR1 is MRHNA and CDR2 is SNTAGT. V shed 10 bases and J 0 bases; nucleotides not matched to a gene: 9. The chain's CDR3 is CATWTGDFSYNSPLHF. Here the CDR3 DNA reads TGTGCCACTTGGACAGGCGATTTCTCCTATAATTCACCCCTCCACTTT.

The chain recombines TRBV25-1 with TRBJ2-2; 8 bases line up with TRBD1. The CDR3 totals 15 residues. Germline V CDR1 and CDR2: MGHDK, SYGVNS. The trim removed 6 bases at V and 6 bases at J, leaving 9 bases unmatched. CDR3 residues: CASSDNRGWAGELFF. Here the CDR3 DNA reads TGTGCCAGCAGCGACAACAGGGGGTGGGCCGGGGAGCTGTTTTTT.

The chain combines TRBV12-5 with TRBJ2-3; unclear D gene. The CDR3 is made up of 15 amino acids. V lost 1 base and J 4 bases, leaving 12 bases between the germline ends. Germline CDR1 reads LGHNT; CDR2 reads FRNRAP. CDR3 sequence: CASGLDARGADTQYF. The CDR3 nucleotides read TGTGCTAGTGGTTTGGACGCTAGAGGTGCAGATACGCAGTATTTT.